This T cell receptor (beta chain) comes out of a study of blood T cell repertoires in COVID-19. About the research overall: Samples came from the United States, Italy and Spain, spanning acute and convalescent COVID-19. T cells, B-cell-depleted T cells, or PBMCs provided the cDNA or gDNA that served as material.

The germline V gene encodes CDR1 LNHNV and CDR2 YYDKDF (reference sequence). The ends lost 0 bases at V and 8 bases at J; junction bases unmatched: 6. The CDR3 spans 14 residues. Per the authors' pipeline: From reference gene primer amplification, estimates of nucleated cell counts were derived. This table comes from immunoSEQ multiplex PCR, and its TCRdb copy is limited to in-frame clones, with some not included. The D gene and trimming were derived from the DNA, and the V and J assignments and clone size from that table. This table holds 150,000 to 200,000 clones, about nine tenths found once. The chain combines TRBV15 with TRBJ1-1, with TRBD1 matching over 7 bases. The sequence derives from a man between 25 and 39 years old with COVID-19, enrolled during active disease. The sample comprised peripheral blood. The CDR3 region has the DNA TGTGCCACCAGCAGAGATCGGAGACAGGGAGAAGCTTTCTTT. Encoded protein: CATSRDRRQGEAFF.